The 24 T cell receptor beta chains listed next were all sequenced from one sample in a study of cytomegalovirus exposure and HLA in healthy donors. Here immunoSEQ multiplex PCR was the method, and the copy in TCRdb shows in-frame clones only, minus some. This sample has about 140,000 clones, with 70% to 85% found just once. Sequencing was performed on PBMCs. The source is a man under 40 in good health and CMV-seropositive.

The genes are TRBV5-1 and TRBJ2-7, with 7 nucleotides matching TRBD1. Looked up from germline, CDR1 is SGHRS and CDR2 is YFSETQ. This CDR3 has 15 residues. Losses at the gene ends were 4 bases for V and 1 base for J; bases not matched to a gene: 8. The CDR3 is CASSLRTGISYEQYF. The CDR3 DNA is TGCGCCAGCAGCCTGCGGACAGGCATTTCCTACGAGCAGTACTTC. The full variable domain, its missing parts supplied by reference TRBV5-1 and TRBJ2-7, is KAGVTQTPRYLIKTRGQQVTLSCSPISGHRSVSWYQQTPGQGLQFLFEYFSETQRNKGNFPGRFSGRQFSNSRSEMNVSTLELGDSALYLCASSLRTGISYEQYFGPGTRLTVT.

The rearrangement links TRBV9 to TRBJ1-3; the D gene is possibly TRBD1 (5 bases). The germline V gene encodes CDR1 SGDLS and CDR2 YYNGEE. There are 16 residues in the CDR3. Between the trimmed V and J ends, which lost 2 bases and 0 bases, there was a span of 12 bases. CDR3 protein: CASSVHDSASGNTIYF. The CDR3 DNA sequence: TGTGCCAGCAGCGTGCACGACAGTGCCTCTGGAAACACCATATATTTT.

This clone has ten or more counts. Other DNA sequences in the sample encode the same CDR3. The chain recombines TRBV5-1 with TRBJ2-7, with 9 bases aligning to TRBD1. This CDR3 is 14 amino acids long. Germline CDR1 is SGHRS and CDR2 is YFSETQ. V lost 2 bases, J lost 5 bases, and 5 bases stayed unmatched. CDR3 in DNA: TGCGCCAGCAGCTTCAGGACAGGGGACCACGAGCAGTACTTC. Protein product: CASSFRTGDHEQYF. The whole variable domain, filled in from reference TRBV5-1 and TRBJ2-7, reads KAGVTQTPRYLIKTRGQQVTLSCSPISGHRSVSWYQQTPGQGLQFLFEYFSETQRNKGNFPGRFSGRQFSNSRSEMNVSTLELGDSALYLCASSFRTGDHEQYFGPGTRLTVT.

J is TRBJ2-1 and V is TRBV7-3; 11 bases line up with TRBD2. Germline V lookup: CDR1 SGHTA, CDR2 FQGTGA. This CDR3 region has 15 residues. V dropped 4 bases and J dropped 4; count of bases not matched to a gene: 3. This CDR3 reads CASSSGLAEYNEQFF. CDR3 DNA sequence: TGTGCCAGCAGCTCGGGACTAGCGGAATACAATGAGCAGTTCTTC. The entire variable domain, with the rest obtained from reference TRBV7-3 and TRBJ2-1, is as follows: GAGVSQTPSNKVTEKGKYVELRCDPISGHTALYWYRQSLGQGPEFLIYFQGTGAADDSGLPNDRFFAVRPEGSVSTLKIQRTERGDSAVYLCASSSGLAEYNEQFFGPGTRLTVL.

J is TRBJ2-7 and V is TRBV30, with no clear D. Germline-derived CDR1 and CDR2 are GTSNPN and SVGIG (reference sequence). This CDR3 contains 11 residues. Trimming shortened V by 0 bases and J by 5 bases, and 5 bases separated the two germline ends. The CDR3 DNA follows: TGTGCCTGGAGTGTAGTAGACGAGCAGTACTTC. It is translated as CAWSVVDEQYF. The full variable domain, with the rest looked up from reference TRBV30 and TRBJ2-7, is SQTIHQWPATLVQPVGSPLSLECTVEGTSNPNLYWYRQAAGRGLQLLFYSVGIGQISSEVPQNLSASRPQDRQFILSSKKLLLSDSGFYLCAWSVVDEQYFGPGTRLTVT.

V and J are TRBV5-1 and TRBJ2-1, with a tentative D call TRBD2 (6 bases). Trimming took 3 bases from V and 5 from J, leaving 12 bases between them. The CDR3 runs to 14 residues. Germline assignment: CDR1 SGHRS and CDR2 YFSETQ. For the CDR3, the DNA is TGCGCCAGCAGCTCGGGACTCCGGGACAATGAGCAGTTCTTC. It translates to CASSSGLRDNEQFF.

The rearrangement links TRBV6-5 to TRBJ2-7, with D tentatively TRBD2 (7 bases). Germline-derived CDR1 and CDR2 are MNHEY and SVGAGI. The CDR3 has 14 residues. With 2 bases removed from V and 3 bases from J, the gap between germline ends came to 11 bases. CDR3 DNA: TGTGCCAGCAGTTACGGGGGGGCTGGCTACGAGCAGTACTTC. Its protein is CASSYGGAGYEQYF.

The rearrangement uses TRBV2 and TRBJ2-3, with 11 positions matching TRBD2. Per the germline V gene, CDR1 is SNHLY and CDR2 is FYNNEI. CDR3 length equals 19 residues. Trimming took 1 base from V and 2 from J; bases not matched to a gene: 11. CDR3 bases: TGTGCCAGCAGTGAAGTCTCTAGCGGGAGGTTCCCGGACACAGATACGCAGTATTTT. This codes for CASSEVSSGRFPDTDTQYF.

This clone appeared a single time. In DNA, the CDR3 is TGTGCCAGCAGCGTAGCTACGGGACAGGGACAGGAAGCTTTCTTT. It encodes CASSVATGQGQEAFF. The chain carries TRBV9 and TRBJ1-1; 9 nucleotides match TRBD1. The germline CDR1 and CDR2 sequences are SGDLS and YYNGEE. With V trimmed by 0 bases and J by 8 bases, 8 bases remained unmatched. The CDR3 spans 15 residues.

The chain's CDR3 is CASSQDKVARGDNYGYTF. The CDR3 DNA sequence: TGTGCCAGCAGCCAAGATAAGGTGGCCAGGGGGGATAACTATGGCTACACCTTC. The chain couples TRBV14 to TRBJ1-2, with TRBD1 matching over 7 bases. V lost 0 bases and J lost 1; bases outside the gene matches: 11. The CDR3 spans 18 residues. In germline, CDR1 is SGHDN, CDR2 FVKESK.

The CDR3 bases are TGTGCCAGCAGCTTAGCGCGGGGGGCAGGAGATACGCAGTATTTT. Residues: CASSLARGAGDTQYF. The J gene is TRBJ2-3, the V gene TRBV7-8; 8 nucleotides match TRBD2. The length of the CDR3 is 15 residues. The V segment lost 0 bases and the J segment 5 bases; nucleotides outside the gene matches: 4. CDR1 and CDR2 from the germline V gene are SGHVS and FQNEAQ.

This rearrangement joins TRBV6-6 to TRBJ1-2; D perhaps matches TRBD1 (6 bases). Trimming took 5 bases from V and 8 from J, leaving 15 bases between them. From germline, CDR1 is MNHNY and CDR2 SVGAGI (reference sequence). There are 13 residues in the CDR3. The chain's CDR3 is CASSLGAGGGYTF. CDR3 DNA sequence: TGTGCCAGCAGTCTGGGGGCGGGTGGGGGCTACACCTTC.

The chain uses TRBV5-1 and TRBJ2-1; 10 nucleotides line up with TRBD1. The CDR3 is 16 amino acids. Germline values: CDR1 SGHRS, CDR2 YFSETQ. Losses at the gene ends were 4 bases for V and 5 bases for J; bases not matched to a gene: 9. CDR3 residues: CASSMTGTGEDNEQFF. The CDR3 DNA follows: TGCGCCAGCAGCATGACCGGGACAGGGGAAGACAATGAGCAGTTCTTC.

V is TRBV15 and J is TRBJ1-1, with 9 bases identical to TRBD1. From germline, CDR1 is LNHNV and CDR2 YYDKDF (reference sequence). J lost 7 bases, V lost 5 bases, and 2 bases had no gene match. CDR3 length equals 12 residues. This chain's CDR3 is CATSQTGGEAFF. CDR3 DNA: TGTGCCACCAGCCAGACAGGGGGTGAAGCTTTCTTT.

The chain has TRBV10-3 and TRBJ2-7; TRBD2 aligns across 8 bases. This CDR3 is 14 amino acids long. The trim removed 3 bases at V and 3 bases at J, leaving 4 bases unmatched. From germline, CDR1 is ENHRY and CDR2 SYGVKD. The CDR3 reads CAISDPTSGYEQYF. CDR3 DNA sequence: TGTGCCATCAGTGACCCCACTAGCGGCTACGAGCAGTACTTC.

This chain links TRBV14 with TRBJ1-3, with 9 positions matching TRBD1. CDR3 size: 17 residues. Germline CDR1 SGHDN, CDR2 FVKESK. V lost 0 bases to trimming and J lost 2 bases; unmatched junction nucleotides: 5. CDR3: CASSQENRGQAGNTIYF. In nucleotides, the CDR3 is TGTGCCAGCAGCCAAGAGAACAGGGGGCAAGCTGGAAACACCATATATTTT.

CDR3 bases: TGTGCCAGCAGCTTAACAGGGCCTTCGGGCCAGCCCCAGCATTTT. This codes for CASSLTGPSGQPQHF. This chain uses TRBV11-2 with TRBJ1-5, with D perhaps TRBD1 (6 bases). This CDR3 has 15 amino acids. V shed 2 bases and J shed 7 bases, with 15 bases lying between them. Germline CDR1 is SGHAT and CDR2 is FQNNGV.

As for this clone: Other DNA variants within this sample encode the same CDR3. The chain joins TRBV30 to TRBJ1-3; D ambiguous. There are 13 residues in the CDR3. Germline V lookup: CDR1 GTSNPN, CDR2 SVGIG (reference sequence). Trimming left V 1 base short and J 0 bases short, with 4 bases between. The CDR3 reads CAWSAGSGNTIYF. In DNA form, the CDR3 reads TGTGCCTGGAGTGCAGGCTCTGGAAACACCATATATTTT.

This rearrangement joins TRBV2 to TRBJ1-5; perhaps TRBD1 as D (5 bases). Per germline, CDR1 SNHLY and CDR2 FYNNEI. The CDR3 is 13 amino acids. Trimming removed 5 bases at V and 7 bases at J, with 12 bases between. The CDR3 sequence is CASSWQGGQPQHF. The CDR3 DNA follows: TGTGCCAGCAGTTGGCAGGGAGGCCAGCCCCAGCATTTT.

The V and J genes are TRBV6-1 and TRBJ2-5; TRBD1 matches 8 bases. V lost 3 bases, J lost 5 bases, and 2 bases stayed unmatched. The CDR3 has 13 amino acids. The germline V gene has CDR1 MNHNS and CDR2 SASEGT. CDR3 sequence reads: CASSDGQGETQYF. DNA of the CDR3: TGTGCCAGCAGTGATGGACAGGGCGAGACCCAGTACTTC.

The chain recombines TRBV5-1 with TRBJ2-1, with D maybe TRBD1 (6 bases). The germline CDR1 and CDR2 sequences are SGHRS and YFSETQ. Trimming shortened V by 2 bases and J by 4 bases, and 10 bases separated the two germline ends. This CDR3 region has 14 residues. CDR3 nucleotides: TGCGCCAGCAGCTTCTCAGGGGTATACAATGAGCAGTTCTTC. It encodes CASSFSGVYNEQFF.

J is TRBJ1-2 and V is TRBV27; weak D call: TRBD1 (6 bases). Trimming stripped 3 bases from V and 3 bases from J, with 14 bases between. CDR1 MNHEY and CDR2 SMNVEV come from the germline V gene (reference sequence). The CDR3 covers 15 residues. DNA of the CDR3: TGTGCCAGCAGTTTGCGAGGGGGAGTAGACTATGGCTACACCTTC. It encodes CASSLRGGVDYGYTF.

The chain combines TRBV5-1 with TRBJ2-1, with 7 bases aligning to TRBD1. CDR3 size: 16 residues. The germline gives CDR1 SGHRS, CDR2 YFSETQ. Trimming removed 4 bases from V and 0 bases from J; junction bases left unmatched: 7. The DNA of the CDR3 is TGCGCCAGCAGCCCGGGACAGTTACGCTCCTACAATGAGCAGTTCTTC. This translates into CASSPGQLRSYNEQFF.

This rearrangement joins TRBV7-9 to TRBJ2-1, with D hard to call. The CDR3 has 12 residues. V lost 8 bases to trimming and J lost 7 bases, with 12 bases between them. Germline V lookup: CDR1 SEHNR, CDR2 FQNEAQ (reference sequence). The CDR3 region is CASGALGNEQFF. CDR3 coding DNA: TGTGCCAGCGGCGCCCTAGGAAATGAGCAGTTCTTC.